These 28 T cell receptor beta chains came from one sample sequenced in a study of blood T cell repertoires in COVID-19 (dated by TCRdb to 2020 to 2021). The library was built by means of the immunoSEQ multiplex PCR assay. TCRdb mirrors the immuneACCESS table, restricted to in-frame sequences. Some clones are absent from its copies; in checked studies, under half trace to an unresolved V gene, and the reason for the others is unknown. Here the sample has over 150,000 clones; around 82% occur a single time. The ten largest clones capture 0.6% to 0.65% of the sample. Sequenced input: peripheral blood. Source of these receptors: a man in his 60s with COVID-19, enrolled during active disease.

Details on this clone: It is unclear where the CDR3 begins or ends on the DNA, so no DNA is shown, and the CDR3 is as TCRdb lists it. V is TRBV6-5 and J is TRBJ2-3; the DNA was not used to check the table's D call, TRBD1. Germline V gene sequence: CDR1 MNHEY, CDR2 SVGAGI. The CDR3 length is 16 residues, termini included. The CDR3 sequence is CASSSSAGAGTDTQYF.

This clone occurred once. The chain is built from TRBV11-2 and TRBJ1-4; maybe TRBD1 (5 bases). This CDR3 spans 17 amino acids. The germline V gene has CDR1 SGHAT and CDR2 FQNNGV. Between the trimmed V and J ends, which lost 2 bases and 4 bases, there was a span of 17 bases. The CDR3 region is CASSLYSMAGINEKLFF. The CDR3 nucleotides are TGTGCCAGCAGCTTATACAGCATGGCAGGGATTAATGAAAAACTGTTTTTT.

The rearrangement joins TRBV5-6 to TRBJ2-7, with TRBD2 matching over 14 bases. CDR1 and CDR2 (germline): SGHDT, YYEEEE. The V gene end was trimmed by 5 bases and the J gene end by 7 bases; junction bases not matched to a gene: 5. The CDR3 has 14 residues. The DNA for the CDR3 is TGTGCCAGCAGGGCGGGGACTAGCGGGAGTGAGCAGTACTTC. Amino acids: CASRAGTSGSEQYF.

The rearrangement joins TRBV7-9 to TRBJ2-1; 8 bases agree with TRBD2. V lost 1 base to trimming and J lost 6 bases; unmatched junction nucleotides: 5. The V gene's germline CDR1 is SEHNR and CDR2 FQNEAQ (reference sequence). This CDR3 contains 15 residues. The CDR3 loop reads CASSLGAGGLNEQFF. CDR3 sequence (DNA): TGTGCCAGCAGCTTAGGTGCGGGGGGTCTCAATGAGCAGTTCTTC. The variable domain in full, with the rest retrieved from reference TRBV7-9 and TRBJ2-1, is DTGVSQNPRHKITKRGQNVTFRCDPISEHNRLYWYRQTLGQGPEFLTYFQNEAQLEKSRLLSDRFSAERPKGSFSTLEIQRTEQGDSAMYLCASSLGAGGLNEQFFGPGTRLTVL.

The V gene is TRBV6-6, the J gene TRBJ1-5; D unclear. The CDR3 contains 15 residues. Trimming cost V 7 bases and J 1 base, with 14 bases left between them. Germline V CDR1 and CDR2: MNHNY, SVGAGI (reference sequence). In DNA, the CDR3 is TGTGCCAGCACCCTCGACGGAGACAGCAATCAGCCCCAGCATTTT. The encoded protein is CASTLDGDSNQPQHF.

The V gene is TRBV18, the J gene TRBJ1-6; D call uncertain. The germline gives CDR1 KGHSH, CDR2 LQKENI. V lost 5 bases, J lost 0 bases, and 11 bases lay in between. CDR3 length: 16 amino acids. CDR3 region: CASSYRGSSYNSPLHF. The CDR3 region has the DNA TGTGCCAGCTCATACCGGGGAAGCTCCTATAATTCACCCCTCCACTTT. The whole variable domain, filled in from reference TRBV18 and TRBJ1-6, reads NAGVMQNPRHLVRRRGQEARLRCSPMKGHSHVYWYRQLPEEGLKFMVYLQKENIIDESGMPKERFSAEFPKEGPSILRIQQVVRGDSAAYFCASSYRGSSYNSPLHFGNGTRLTVT.

This clone was recorded a few times. V is TRBV18 and J is TRBJ2-2, with TRBD1 identical over 9 bases. With 5 bases clipped from V and 2 bases from J, the junction kept 3 bases outside the gene matches. This CDR3 comprises 15 residues. Germline V gene sequence: CDR1 KGHSH, CDR2 LQKENI. CDR3 loop: CASSEGQGNTGELFF. The CDR3 nucleotides are TGTGCCAGCTCAGAGGGACAGGGAAACACCGGGGAGCTGTTTTTT.

V usage is TRBV10-2 and J usage is TRBJ2-1; 8 bases fit TRBD1. CDR3 length: 16 residues. Germline lookup yields CDR1 WSHSY and CDR2 SAAADI. The trim removed 1 base at V and 8 bases at J, leaving 10 bases unmatched. Here the CDR3 DNA reads TGCGCCAGCAGTGAGTGGACAGGGCTTGGTGCGGATGAGCAGTTCTTC. As protein: CASSEWTGLGADEQFF.

This chain uses TRBV4-1 with TRBJ1-2; tentatively, D is TRBD1 (6 bases). V gave up 3 bases and J gave up 6 bases, with 23 bases separating them. This CDR3 spans 17 amino acids. Germline-derived CDR1 and CDR2 are MGHRA and YSYEKL. The CDR3 loop is CASSHRGGEQGHHGYTF. CDR3 DNA sequence: TGCGCCAGCAGCCACAGAGGGGGAGAGCAGGGTCATCATGGCTACACCTTC.

The J gene is TRBJ2-7, the V gene TRBV5-8, with TRBD2 as a possible D gene (5 bases). Trimming left V 6 bases short and J 6 bases short, with 19 bases between. Looked up from germline, CDR1 is SGHTS and CDR2 is YDEGEE. This CDR3 spans 14 amino acids. The CDR3 sequence is CASTPPGVRSEQYF. CDR3 coding DNA: TGTGCCAGCACACCACCCGGGGTAAGGAGCGAGCAGTACTTC.

This chain joins TRBV19 and TRBJ1-3, with 11 bases fitting TRBD1. Germline V lookup: CDR1 LNHDA, CDR2 SQIVND (reference sequence). Trimming at V came to 7 bases and at J to 8 bases, leaving 4 bases not matched to a gene. This CDR3 has 13 residues. Written as DNA, the CDR3 is TGTGCCAGTACGGACAGGGGGCGATACACCATATATTTT. Amino acids: CASTDRGRYTIYF.

V usage is TRBV24-1 and J usage is TRBJ1-1, with 7 positions matching TRBD1. CDR1 and CDR2 from the germline V gene are KGHDR and SFDVKD. V lost 9 bases to trimming and J lost 5 bases; unmatched junction nucleotides: 5. CDR3 length: 12 amino acids. CDR3 DNA sequence: TGTGCCACCTCAAGGGGGCCAACTGAAGCTTTCTTT. It yields the protein CATSRGPTEAFF.

The rearrangement joins TRBV5-1 to TRBJ2-7, with TRBD1 matching over 8 bases. V lost 4 bases, J lost 5 bases, and 8 bases stayed unmatched. Germline CDR1 and CDR2: SGHRS and YFSETQ. There are 14 residues in the CDR3. CDR3 coding DNA: TGCGCCAGCAGCCCCAGGACAGGGTCCCACGAGCAGTACTTC. Translation: CASSPRTGSHEQYF. Full variable domain (rest looked up from reference TRBV5-1 and TRBJ2-7): KAGVTQTPRYLIKTRGQQVTLSCSPISGHRSVSWYQQTPGQGLQFLFEYFSETQRNKGNFPGRFSGRQFSNSRSEMNVSTLELGDSALYLCASSPRTGSHEQYFGPGTRLTVT.

This chain uses TRBV5-1 with TRBJ1-1; perhaps TRBD1 as D (5 bases). This CDR3 is 14 amino acids long. Germline V gene data show CDR1 as SGHRS and CDR2 as YFSETQ. Between the trimmed V and J ends, which lost 1 base and 0 bases, there was a span of 7 bases. Here the CDR3 reads CASSLTTVNTEAFF. CDR3 sequence (DNA): TGCGCCAGCAGCTTGACGACAGTGAACACTGAAGCTTTCTTT.

The rearrangement links TRBV29-1 to TRBJ2-3; 8 positions agree with TRBD2. The junction had 5 bases not matched to a gene; V was cut back by 5 bases and J by 1 base. Germline lookup yields CDR1 SQVTM and CDR2 ANQGSEA. CDR3 length: 14 residues. The CDR3 loop reads CSVSGGRGTDTQYF. The CDR3 DNA sequence: TGCAGCGTTTCGGGGGGGCGCGGCACAGATACGCAGTATTTT.

This chain connects TRBV11-2 to TRBJ2-2; the match to TRBD2 covers 7 bases. The CDR3 contains 14 residues. After removal of 6 bases from V and 5 bases from J, the junction contained 6 bases not matched to a gene. CDR1 and CDR2 (germline): SGHAT, FQNNGV. CDR3 nucleotide sequence: TGTGCCAGCAGTCGTTTCGGGGGGACCGGGGAGCTGTTTTTT. This gives the protein CASSRFGGTGELFF.

This chain links TRBV2 with TRBJ1-1; 7 nucleotides match TRBD1. The germline V gene encodes CDR1 SNHLY and CDR2 FYNNEI. This CDR3 comprises 14 residues. Germline trimming cut 6 bases from V and 3 bases from J; bases unmatched to any gene: 7. The CDR3: CASSAEGADTEAFF. As DNA, the CDR3 is TGTGCCAGCAGCGCAGAGGGGGCTGACACTGAAGCTTTCTTT. The full variable domain, rest sourced from reference TRBV2 and TRBJ1-1, is EPEVTQTPSHQVTQMGQEVILRCVPISNHLYFYWYRQILGQKVEFLVSFYNNEISEKSEIFDDQFSVERPDGSNFTLKIRSTKLEDSAMYFCASSAEGADTEAFFGQGTRLTVV.

The chain carries TRBV24-1 and TRBJ1-2; 7 bases agree with TRBD1. V gave up 4 bases and J gave up 2 bases; unmatched junction bases: 6. Germline V gene data show CDR1 as KGHDR and CDR2 as SFDVKD. The length of the CDR3 is 15 residues. CDR3 sequence (DNA): TGTGCCACCAGTGACGTTAAGACAGGGAACTATGGCTACACCTTC. Encoded protein: CATSDVKTGNYGYTF.

This chain connects TRBV25-1 to TRBJ1-6; no firm D call. Per the germline V gene, CDR1 is MGHDK and CDR2 is SYGVNS. The CDR3 spans 13 residues. Trimming removed 3 bases at V and 9 bases at J, with 9 bases between. Written as DNA, the CDR3 is TGTGCCAGCAGTGACCCGCAGGTTTCACCCCTCCACTTT. It codes for CASSDPQVSPLHF.

The CDR3 protein is CASSLVPGLANEKLFF. For the CDR3, the DNA is TGCGCCAGCAGCTTGGTCCCAGGGTTGGCTAATGAAAAACTGTTTTTT. The J gene is TRBJ1-4, the V gene TRBV5-1; maybe TRBD1 (5 bases). This CDR3 is built from 16 residues. Per the germline V gene, CDR1 is SGHRS and CDR2 is YFSETQ. The V gene lost 0 bases and the J gene lost 3 bases, with 12 bases spanning the gap.

The V gene is TRBV6-1, the J gene TRBJ2-3; no reliable D call. V was shortened by 2 bases and J by 0 bases, with 12 bases between the two germline ends. The CDR3 has 16 amino acids. The germline gives CDR1 MNHNS, CDR2 SASEGT. CDR3 region: CASSEPTRSSTDTQYF. The CDR3 DNA follows: TGTGCCAGCAGTGAACCAACGCGGTCTAGCACAGATACGCAGTATTTT.

The rearrangement links TRBV25-1 to TRBJ1-1; 7 positions agree with TRBD1. V trimming: 4 bases; J trimming: 0 bases; junction bases outside the gene matches: 2. In germline, CDR1 is MGHDK, CDR2 SYGVNS. There are 14 residues in the CDR3. For the CDR3, the DNA is TGTGCCAGCAGTGGCAGGGGGATGAACACTGAAGCTTTCTTT. It specifies CASSGRGMNTEAFF.

The chain has TRBV5-4 and TRBJ1-1, with a tentative D call TRBD1 (5 bases). The CDR3 contains 15 residues. Germline CDR1 and CDR2: SGHNT and YYREEE (reference sequence). The V and J ends lost 1 base and 3 bases respectively, with 13 bases between them. The CDR3 nucleotides are TGTGCCAGCAGCTTGCTCTCGGGGGGGGACACTGAAGCTTTCTTT. Translation gives CASSLLSGGDTEAFF.

The genes are TRBV7-8 and TRBJ2-2; 9 bases align to TRBD1. The V and J ends lost 5 bases and 3 bases, in that order; junction bases with no gene match: 4. The germline V gene has CDR1 SGHVS and CDR2 FQNEAQ. This CDR3 is 15 amino acids long. The CDR3 is CASSETGGYTGELFF. DNA of the CDR3: TGTGCCAGCAGCGAAACAGGGGGCTACACCGGGGAGCTGTTTTTT.

The chain carries TRBV18 and TRBJ1-5, with a weak D call TRBD1 (6 bases). Trimming took off 3 bases at V and 3 bases at J, with 15 bases between the two ends. The CDR3 totals 16 residues. The germline CDR1 and CDR2 sequences are KGHSH and LQKENI. CDR3 sequence (DNA): TGTGCCAGCTCACCTAGGGGGATGGGTAACAATCAGCCCCAGCATTTT. Translating gives CASSPRGMGNNQPQHF.

This chain's CDR3 is CASSVDRLNYGYTF. Here the CDR3 DNA reads TGTGCCAGCAGTGTAGACAGACTTAACTATGGCTACACCTTC. The chain carries TRBV2 and TRBJ1-2, with D maybe TRBD1 (5 bases). Germline CDR1 and CDR2: SNHLY and FYNNEI. The germline V and J ends were trimmed by 4 bases and 1 base, with 10 bases remaining between them. This CDR3 has 14 residues.

The V and J genes are TRBV28 and TRBJ2-3; 8 nucleotides align to TRBD2. Looked up from germline, CDR1 is MDHEN and CDR2 is SYDVKM. V lost 10 bases, J lost 5 bases, and 11 bases stayed unmatched. The CDR3 contains 14 residues. CDR3 coding DNA: TGTGCCACCCACCCGGGGGGGCGCGGAGATACGCAGTATTTT. Its translation is CATHPGGRGDTQYF. Drawing the rest from reference TRBV28 and TRBJ2-3, the complete variable domain is DVKVTQSSRYLVKRTGEKVFLECVQDMDHENMFWYRQDPGLGLRLIYFSYDVKMKEKGDIPEGYSVSREKKERFSLILESASTNQTSMYLCATHPGGRGDTQYFGPGTRLTVL.

The sample holds one count of this clone. The chain carries TRBV19 and TRBJ1-1, with D maybe TRBD1 (5 bases). V lost 3 bases and J 8 bases, leaving 13 bases between the germline ends. The germline V gene encodes CDR1 LNHDA and CDR2 SQIVND (reference sequence). The CDR3 contains 13 residues. The CDR3: CASSMGGEREAFF. In DNA, the CDR3 is TGTGCCAGTAGTATGGGGGGGGAACGGGAAGCTTTCTTT.